The present T cell receptor (beta chain) was sequenced within a study of blood T cell repertoires in COVID-19. Study context: Spain, Italy and the United States supplied samples that represented acute and convalescent COVID-19. The analysed material was cDNA or gDNA that came from T cells, B-cell-depleted T cells, or PBMCs.

Cohort placement rested on clinical history that participants reported themselves. A few counts support this clone. In the original workflow: Counts of nucleated cells, estimated from reference gene primer amplification, were obtained. TCRdb's table, derived via immunoSEQ multiplex PCR, lists solely in-frame clones and lacks some. The V and J calls and clone size are taken from that table; D and trimming were inferred from the DNA. Of about 260,000 clones listed, around 84% are singletons. Sequencing was carried out using PBMCs or T cells enriched from blood (not recorded which). The source of this sequence is a man aged 25 to 40 with acute COVID-19.

CDR3 amino acids: CASSTIAGGSSYNEQFF. The CDR3 bases are TGTGCCAGCAGCACAATAGCGGGAGGGTCCTCTTACAATGAGCAGTTCTTC. The chain joins TRBV9 to TRBJ2-1; TRBD2 aligns across 11 bases. The germline gives CDR1 SGDLS, CDR2 YYNGEE. This CDR3 has 17 residues. V shed 4 bases, J shed 4 bases, and the junction held 10 bases outside the gene matches.